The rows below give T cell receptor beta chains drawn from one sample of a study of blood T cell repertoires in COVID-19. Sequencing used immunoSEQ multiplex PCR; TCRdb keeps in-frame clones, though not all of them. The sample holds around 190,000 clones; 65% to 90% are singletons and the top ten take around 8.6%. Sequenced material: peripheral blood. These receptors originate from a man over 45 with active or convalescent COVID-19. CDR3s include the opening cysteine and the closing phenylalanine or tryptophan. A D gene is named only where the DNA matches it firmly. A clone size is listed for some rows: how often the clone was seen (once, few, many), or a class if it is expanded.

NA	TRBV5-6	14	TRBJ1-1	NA	TGTGCCAGCAGCACAACAGGGTCGAGGGCTGAAGCTTTCTTT	CASSTTGSRAEAFF
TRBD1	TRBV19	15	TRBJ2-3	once	TGTGCCAGTAGTATTCCGGACAGGGGGAAAGATACGCAGTATTTT	CASSIPDRGKDTQYF
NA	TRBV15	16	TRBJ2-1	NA	TGTGCCACCAGCAGTAACGAGCCATCCTCCTACAATGAGCAGTTCTTC	CATSSNEPSSYNEQFF
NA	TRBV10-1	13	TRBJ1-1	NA	TGCGCCAGCAGTCGAGGGATGAACACTGAAGCTTTCTTT	CASSRGMNTEAFF
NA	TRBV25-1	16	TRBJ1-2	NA	TGTGCCAGCAGTGCCCTTTCGGGGGGTGACCCATATGGCTACACCTTC	CASSALSGGDPYGYTF
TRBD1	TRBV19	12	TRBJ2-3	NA	TGTGCCAGTAGTCCCGACAGGGTCGGTACGTATTTT	CASSPDRVGTYF
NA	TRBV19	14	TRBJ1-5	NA	TGTGCCAGTAGTATCGCTCAGGCCAATCAGCCCCAGCATTTT	CASSIAQANQPQHF
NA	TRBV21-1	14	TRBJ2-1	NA	TGTGCCAGCACAATCCGGGACAGGGTCAATGAGCAGTTCTTC	CASTIRDRVNEQFF
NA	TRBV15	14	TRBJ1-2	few	TGTGCCACCAGCAGAGACAGGAATAACTATGGCTACACCTTC	CATSRDRNNYGYTF
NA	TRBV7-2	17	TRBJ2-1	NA	TGTGCCAGCAGCTTAGTTTTTGAGGGATGGCCCTCCAATGAGCAGTTCTTC	CASSLVFEGWPSNEQFF
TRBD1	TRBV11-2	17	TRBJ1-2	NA	TGTGCCAGCAGCTTAGTGACAGGGGGCGAGTATCTCTATGGCTACACCTTC	CASSLVTGGEYLYGYTF
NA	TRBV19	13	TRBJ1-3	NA	TGTGCCAGTGGTAAGGGGAATGGAAACACCATATATTTT	CASGKGNGNTIYF
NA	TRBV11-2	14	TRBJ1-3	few	TGTGCCAGCAGCTTCGTGAGGGCTGGAAACACCATATATTTT	CASSFVRAGNTIYF
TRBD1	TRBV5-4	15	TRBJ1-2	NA	TGTGCCAGCAGCGTACGGGACAGGGCCCAACATGGCTACACCTTC	CASSVRDRAQHGYTF
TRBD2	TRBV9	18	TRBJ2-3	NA	TGTGCCAGCAGCGTACATCCGGGACTAGCGGGAGGAACAGATACGCAGTATTTT	CASSVHPGLAGGTDTQYF
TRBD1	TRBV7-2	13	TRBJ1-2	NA	TGTGCCAGCAGCTTGACAGGGGATGGTGGCTACACCTTC	CASSLTGDGGYTF
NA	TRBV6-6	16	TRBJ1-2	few	TGTGCCAGCAGTTACTCGAGTGGGCGGGGGGACTATGGCTACACCTTC	CASSYSSGRGDYGYTF
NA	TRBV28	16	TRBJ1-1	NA	TGTGCCAGCACCACACGCGTAGGCAATGGGGCCACTGAAGCTTTCTTT	CASTTRVGNGATEAFF
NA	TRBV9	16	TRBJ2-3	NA	TGTGCCAGCAGCGTATCCTCGGGGACTAGCACAGATACGCAGTATTTT	CASSVSSGTSTDTQYF
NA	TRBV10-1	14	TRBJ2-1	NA	TGCGCCAGCAGTGAGTCTGAGCTCCGCGGTGAGCAGTTCTTC	CASSESELRGEQFF
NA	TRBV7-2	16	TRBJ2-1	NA	TGTGCCAGCAGCATCACCGGGACAAACTCCTACAATGAGCAGTTCTTC	CASSITGTNSYNEQFF
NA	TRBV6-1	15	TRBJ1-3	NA	TGTGCCAGCAGTGAAGCGACTTTCTCTGGAAACACCATATATTTT	CASSEATFSGNTIYF